The present T cell receptor beta chain was sequenced within a study of blood T cell repertoires in COVID-19. Across the whole study: Acute-phase and convalescent COVID-19 samples originated in the United States, Italy and Spain.

TCRdb keeps only in-frame clones here, not all; method: immunoSEQ multiplex PCR. Of approximately 54,000 clones in the sample, more than 70% were seen once. Trimming shortened V by 7 bases and J by 4 bases, and 15 bases separated the two germline ends. The CDR3 extends over 13 amino acids. Per the germline V gene, CDR1 is SGHNT and CDR2 is YYREEE (reference sequence). Sequenced: peripheral blood. The sequence was obtained from an older man with active COVID-19. This chain joins TRBV5-4 and TRBJ2-7, with a possible D match to TRBD2 (6 bases). CDR3 protein: CASYRDSEYEQYF. The CDR3 nucleotides read TGTGCCAGCTATCGGGACTCCGAATACGAGCAGTACTTC.